These 28 T cell receptor beta chains originate from one sample sequenced in a study of T-cell memory formation after mild COVID-19 (dated by TCRdb to about 2021). The protocol used for the library was 5' RACE. This sample was sequenced with an Illumina NovaSeq 6000. The public reads were reanalyzed by TCRdb: fastp trimming at Q25, MiXCR alignment, in-frame beta chains only. Rows matching on CDR3 protein sequence are summarized as one entry with the most common DNA and genes. The sample profile shows around 500,000 distinct CDR3 sequences; 15% to 20% of them were found once. About 12% of the sample rests with the top ten. The sample taken for sequencing was PBMCs or a T cell subset sorted from them (not recorded which). The origin of the receptors is an adult woman who had mild COVID-19 (a few samples of this study predate the infection). The sample titles of this study are shuffled in the database, so cell type and time point are left out; the donor was told from shared clones.

V usage is TRBV7-9 and J usage is TRBJ2-7, with no clear D. The CDR3 extends over 15 amino acids. Germline loops: CDR1 SEHNR, CDR2 FQNEAQ (reference sequence). Trimming pared 5 bases from V and 3 bases from J, leaving 17 bases between. CDR3 nucleotide sequence: TGTGCCAGCAGCCATACCGGGCGATACGACTACGAGCAGTACTTC. This gives the protein CASSHTGRYDYEQYF.

This clonotype was seen repeatedly, ten times or more. V gene TRBV9 combines with J gene TRBJ2-3; D perhaps matches TRBD2 (6 bases). Trimming pared 1 base from V and 0 bases from J, leaving 15 bases between. The CDR3 extends over 17 amino acids. In germline, CDR1 is SGDLS, CDR2 YYNGEE. The CDR3 spells CASSVRDFHSSTDTQYF. For the CDR3, the DNA is TGTGCCAGCAGCGTAAGGGACTTCCACTCTAGCACAGATACGCAGTATTTT.

The chain employs TRBV15 and TRBJ2-3; D is unresolved. Trimming left V 4 bases short and J 4 bases short, with 9 bases between. The CDR3 extends over 13 amino acids. CDR1 is LNHNV, CDR2 YYDKDF, per germline (reference sequence). CDR3 loop: CATSKEVSDTQYF. DNA for the CDR3: TGTGCCACCAGCAAAGAAGTGTCAGATACGCAGTATTTT.

CDR3 nucleotide sequence: TGCGCCAGCAGCCAAGCGTTGATAACTGCGGGGGGGAGCATGGAGACCCAGTACTTC. It encodes CASSQALITAGGSMETQYF. V and J are TRBV4-1 and TRBJ2-5; 9 bases match TRBD2. The CDR3 extends over 19 amino acids. The germline V gene encodes CDR1 MGHRA and CDR2 YSYEKL. With 1 base clipped from V and 5 bases from J, the junction kept 17 bases outside the gene matches.

This clonotype was counted a few times. The chain combines TRBV6-5 with TRBJ1-1; TRBD1 matches at 7 bases. CDR1 is MNHEY and CDR2 is SVGAGI in the germline V gene. The V gene end was trimmed by 1 base and the J gene end by 4 bases; junction bases not matched to a gene: 12. The CDR3 totals 17 residues. CDR3 nucleotides: TGTGCCAGCAGTTACTTATACAGGGGCGGACCGGTCACTGAAGCTTTCTTT. The encoded protein is CASSYLYRGGPVTEAFF.

This chain joins TRBV24-1 and TRBJ2-1, with D uncertain. This CDR3 is 16 amino acids long. Trimming removed 4 bases from V and 4 bases from J, with 16 bases in between. The germline gives CDR1 KGHDR, CDR2 SFDVKD. CDR3 sequence: CATSDPDLPGYNEQFF. The CDR3 DNA reads TGTGCCACCAGTGACCCGGACCTCCCAGGATACAATGAGCAGTTCTTC.

This clonotype appeared a few times. The chain joins TRBV12-3 or TRBV12-4 to TRBJ1-5; unclear D gene. The CDR3 contains 16 residues. V was shortened by 6 bases and J by 4 bases, with 19 bases between the two germline ends. The CDR3 sequence: CASSKYRGVENQPQHF. As DNA, the CDR3 is TGTGCCAGCAGCAAGTATCGGGGAGTGGAAAATCAGCCCCAGCATTTT.

V usage is TRBV20-1 and J usage is TRBJ2-7; 11 bases match TRBD2. CDR1 is DFQATT, CDR2 SNEGSKA, per germline (reference sequence). The CDR3 runs 14 residues. V shed 4 bases, J shed 7 bases, and the junction held 9 bases outside the gene matches. The CDR3 protein is CSATGTSGLREQYF. In nucleotides, the CDR3 is TGCAGTGCTACAGGGACTAGCGGCCTCAGAGAGCAGTACTTC.

The J gene is TRBJ2-7, the V gene TRBV11-3; possible D gene TRBD2, 6 bases. The CDR3 contains 15 residues. Germline V gene sequence: CDR1 SGHNT, CDR2 YENEEA. Trimming took 6 bases from V and 6 from J, leaving 21 bases between them. The CDR3 DNA is TGTGCCAGCAGTAGACTTCTAACGGGAGTATCCGAGCAGTACTTC. Translation gives CASSRLLTGVSEQYF.

This clonotype turned up a few times. The gene calls are TRBV12-3 or TRBV12-4 and TRBJ1-2; D gene unclear. The CDR3 covers 14 residues. V was pared by 6 bases and J by 4 bases, with 15 bases between. The CDR3 DNA follows: TGTGCCAGCAGCCTCGGAGAGTCCGGCTATGGCTACACCTTC. Translation gives CASSLGESGYGYTF.

The rearrangement joins TRBV5-6 to TRBJ2-2, with a tentative D call TRBD1 (5 bases). The CDR3 totals 15 residues. The V gene lost 3 bases and the J gene lost 3 bases, with 12 bases spanning the gap. Germline-derived CDR1 and CDR2 are SGHDT and YYEEEE. CDR3 residues: CASSWGTGDTGELFF. In nucleotides, the CDR3 is TGTGCCAGCAGCTGGGGAACAGGAGACACCGGGGAGCTGTTTTTT.

This clonotype was observed many times. J is TRBJ2-1 and V is TRBV6-6; D remains unclear. Germline-derived CDR1 and CDR2 are MNHNY and SVGAGI (reference sequence). Trimming cost V 8 bases and J 8 bases, with 13 bases left between them. This CDR3 spans 12 amino acids. The CDR3 DNA follows: TGTGCCAGCGGAATTAGAGTGGATGAGCAGTTCTTC. Translated: CASGIRVDEQFF.

The table lists this clonotype with a few counts. The chain combines TRBV20-1 with TRBJ2-5; 10 nucleotides match TRBD2. The trim removed 0 bases at V and 4 bases at J, leaving 14 bases unmatched. The CDR3 loop spans 18 amino acids. In germline, CDR1 is DFQATT, CDR2 SNEGSKA (reference sequence). The CDR3 DNA is TGCAGTGCTAGAGATGATGGAACTAGCGGGGCTGCGAGAGAGACCCAGTACTTC. Its translation: CSARDDGTSGAARETQYF.

This clonotype was picked up many times. The chain recombines TRBV5-5 with TRBJ2-1; 7 bases map to TRBD1. This CDR3 is built from 14 residues. Per germline, CDR1 SGHKS and CDR2 YYEKEE (reference sequence). V shed 4 bases and J 10 bases; nucleotides not matched to a gene: 11. In nucleotides, the CDR3 is TGTGCCAGCAGCCCAGTGACAGGGTGGGACGAGCAGTTCTTC. Its translation is CASSPVTGWDEQFF.

Written as DNA, the CDR3 is TGTGCCTGGAGTACCCAACTAGGGCCTCTTTCCGAGCAGTACTTC. This translates into CAWSTQLGPLSEQYF. This chain links TRBV30 with TRBJ2-7; a possible D gene is TRBD2 (5 bases). The V end was cut by 2 bases, the J end by 6 bases, with 20 bases between. This CDR3 is 15 amino acids long. The germline gives CDR1 GTSNPN, CDR2 SVGIG (reference sequence).

This chain uses TRBV6-5 with TRBJ2-6; 7 nucleotides align to TRBD1. Germline loops: CDR1 MNHEY, CDR2 SVGAGI. V shed 5 bases and J 2 bases; nucleotides not matched to a gene: 9. The CDR3 is 17 amino acids. CDR3: CASSLGNRGPGANVLTF. In DNA, the CDR3 is TGTGCCAGCAGTCTTGGCAACAGGGGACCTGGGGCCAACGTCCTGACTTTC.

This clonotype was observed a few times. The chain has TRBV20-1 and TRBJ2-7, with 10 positions matching TRBD1. The ends lost 5 bases at V and 2 bases at J; junction bases unmatched: 21. Germline values: CDR1 DFQATT, CDR2 SNEGSKA (reference sequence). The CDR3 loop spans 19 amino acids. CDR3 nucleotide sequence: TGCAGTGCTGGACCGGTCCCGGGACAGGGGACTCGACCTACCTACGAGCAGTACTTC. This sequence encodes CSAGPVPGQGTRPTYEQYF.

The chain has TRBV7-9 and TRBJ1-1, with D possibly TRBD1 on 5 matching bases. The ends were cut back, 1 base at V and 8 bases at J, with 8 bases in the middle. The germline gives CDR1 SEHNR, CDR2 FQNEAQ (reference sequence). The CDR3 runs to 12 residues. In DNA, the CDR3 is TGTGCCAGCAGCTTAGAGGGGTGGGAAGCTTTCTTT. It yields the protein CASSLEGWEAFF.

This chain connects TRBV7-2 to TRBJ1-1; D not certain. Germline values: CDR1 SGHTA, CDR2 FQGNSA. The CDR3 loop spans 13 amino acids. The V end was cut by 4 bases, the J end by 5 bases, with 11 bases between. The CDR3 sequence: CASSSAVRTEAFF. The CDR3 coding sequence is TGTGCCAGCAGCTCAGCGGTGAGGACTGAAGCTTTCTTT.

This clonotype was seen many times. The rearrangement uses TRBV14 and TRBJ2-1; 14 nucleotides match TRBD2. This CDR3 comprises 16 residues. Trimming at V came to 0 bases and at J to 9 bases, leaving 4 bases not matched to a gene. The germline V gene encodes CDR1 SGHDN and CDR2 FVKESK. CDR3 loop: CASSQEGLAGGSEQFF. In DNA, the CDR3 is TGTGCCAGCAGCCAAGAAGGACTAGCGGGAGGCAGTGAGCAGTTCTTC.

The chain joins TRBV29-1 to TRBJ1-3; the match to TRBD1 covers 9 bases. The CDR3 is made up of 17 amino acids. With V trimmed by 4 bases and J by 1 base, 11 bases remained unmatched. Germline lookup yields CDR1 SQVTM and CDR2 ANQGSEA. The CDR3 protein is CSVASLDRGRSGNTIYF. The DNA for the CDR3 is TGCAGCGTTGCCTCCCTGGACAGGGGCCGATCTGGAAACACCATATATTTT.

J is TRBJ2-7 and V is TRBV5-1; D tentatively reads TRBD1 or TRBD2 (6 bases each). The germline V gene has CDR1 SGHRS and CDR2 YFSETQ. The CDR3 is 15 amino acids. Trimming removed 4 bases from V and 6 bases from J, with 20 bases in between. The CDR3 spells CASSPTAVGGGEQYF. The DNA of the CDR3 is TGCGCCAGCAGCCCTACCGCGGTAGGGGGAGGCGAGCAGTACTTC.

This clonotype was seen a handful of times. In DNA form, the CDR3 reads TGCGCCAGCAGCTTGGGGACAGACTATTACACAGATACGCAGTATTTT. This codes for CASSLGTDYYTDTQYF. The J gene is TRBJ2-3, the V gene TRBV5-1; TRBD1 might be the D (6 bases). CDR3 length: 16 residues. Looked up from germline, CDR1 is SGHRS and CDR2 is YFSETQ. The V and J ends lost 0 bases and 2 bases respectively, with 13 bases between them. The full variable domain, its missing parts supplied by reference TRBV5-1 and TRBJ2-3, is KAGVTQTPRYLIKTRGQQVTLSCSPISGHRSVSWYQQTPGQGLQFLFEYFSETQRNKGNFPGRFSGRQFSNSRSEMNVSTLELGDSALYLCASSLGTDYYTDTQYFGPGTRLTVL.

This clonotype has a count of ten or more. This chain links TRBV7-6 with TRBJ2-2; tentative D call: TRBD1 (6 bases). V lost 1 base, J lost 0 bases, and 9 bases lay in between. The germline gives CDR1 SGHVS, CDR2 FNYEAQ. The CDR3 covers 16 residues. CDR3 sequence (DNA): TGTGCCAGCAGCTTAGTTGGGGGCGCGAACACCGGGGAGCTGTTTTTT. Encoded protein: CASSLVGGANTGELFF.

This chain joins TRBV24-1 and TRBJ2-1; TRBD2 matches at 13 bases. The CDR3 runs 16 residues. Germline V lookup: CDR1 KGHDR, CDR2 SFDVKD. V trimming: 6 bases; J trimming: 8 bases; junction bases outside the gene matches: 9. CDR3 nucleotides: TGTGCCACCAGTACCCCCGGGACTAGCGGGATGGATGAGCAGTTCTTC. Its protein product is CATSTPGTSGMDEQFF.

This clonotype was detected only a few times. This chain uses TRBV7-9 with TRBJ2-1, with a tentative D call TRBD2 (6 bases). From germline, CDR1 is SEHNR and CDR2 FQNEAQ (reference sequence). This CDR3 comprises 11 residues. Trimming removed 8 bases from V and 6 bases from J, with 8 bases in between. CDR3 region: CASAGSNEQFF. The DNA for the CDR3 is TGTGCCAGCGCGGGGAGCAATGAGCAGTTCTTC.

This clonotype was found many times. The CDR3 DNA reads as TGTGCCAGCAGTGCGGGACTAGCGGGAGATAAACAGCAGTTCTTC. This translates into CASSAGLAGDKQQFF. The V gene is TRBV6-6, the J gene TRBJ2-1; 14 nucleotides agree with TRBD2. This CDR3 is built from 15 residues. CDR1 is MNHNY and CDR2 is SVGAGI in the germline V gene (reference sequence). The V segment lost 5 bases and the J segment 11 bases; nucleotides outside the gene matches: 8.

This clonotype showed up just a few times. The chain's CDR3 is CASSLVVGQNTEAFF. In nucleotides, the CDR3 is TGCGCCAGCAGCTTGGTCGTAGGACAGAACACTGAAGCTTTCTTT. The V and J genes are TRBV5-1 and TRBJ1-1, with D tentatively TRBD1 (5 bases). This CDR3 contains 15 residues. Germline CDR1 SGHRS, CDR2 YFSETQ. V was trimmed by 0 bases and J by 1 base, leaving 10 bases between them.